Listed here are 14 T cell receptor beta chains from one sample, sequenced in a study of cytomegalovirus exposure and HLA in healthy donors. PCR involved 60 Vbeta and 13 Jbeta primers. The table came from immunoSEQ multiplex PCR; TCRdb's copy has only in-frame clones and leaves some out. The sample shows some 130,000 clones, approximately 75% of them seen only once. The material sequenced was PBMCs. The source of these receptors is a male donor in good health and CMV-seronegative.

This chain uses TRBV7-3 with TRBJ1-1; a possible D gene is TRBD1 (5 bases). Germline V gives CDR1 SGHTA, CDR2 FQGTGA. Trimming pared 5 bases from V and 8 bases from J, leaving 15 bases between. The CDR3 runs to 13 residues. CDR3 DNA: TGTGCCAGCAGCCCCGGAGGGGCGGAGGAAGCTTTCTTT. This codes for CASSPGGAEEAFF.

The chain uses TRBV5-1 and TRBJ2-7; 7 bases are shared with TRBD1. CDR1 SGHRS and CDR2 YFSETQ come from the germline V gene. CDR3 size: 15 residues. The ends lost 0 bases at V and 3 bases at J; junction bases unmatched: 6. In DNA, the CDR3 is TGCGCCAGCAGCTTGGAAGGGGGCTTCTTCTACGAGCAGTACTTC. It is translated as CASSLEGGFFYEQYF.

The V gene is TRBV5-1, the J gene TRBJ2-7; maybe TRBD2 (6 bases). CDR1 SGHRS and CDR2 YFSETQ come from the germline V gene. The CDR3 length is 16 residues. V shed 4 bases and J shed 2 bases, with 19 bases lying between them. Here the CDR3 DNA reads TGCGCCAGCAGCGTTCAACCCGGGACTGCTGCCTACGAGCAGTACTTC. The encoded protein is CASSVQPGTAAYEQYF. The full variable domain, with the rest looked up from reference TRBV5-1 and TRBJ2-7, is KAGVTQTPRYLIKTRGQQVTLSCSPISGHRSVSWYQQTPGQGLQFLFEYFSETQRNKGNFPGRFSGRQFSNSRSEMNVSTLELGDSALYLCASSVQPGTAAYEQYFGPGTRLTVT.

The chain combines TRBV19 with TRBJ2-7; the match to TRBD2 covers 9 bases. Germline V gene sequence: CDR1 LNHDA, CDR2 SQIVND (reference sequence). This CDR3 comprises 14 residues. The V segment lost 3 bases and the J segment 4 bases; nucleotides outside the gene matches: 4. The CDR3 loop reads CASSIGGGAYEQYF. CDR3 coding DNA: TGTGCCAGTAGTATCGGCGGGGGGGCATACGAGCAGTACTTC.

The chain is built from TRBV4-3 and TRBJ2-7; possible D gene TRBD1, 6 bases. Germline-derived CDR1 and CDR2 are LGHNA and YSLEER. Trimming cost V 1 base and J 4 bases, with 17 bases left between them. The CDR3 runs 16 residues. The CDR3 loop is CASSQALGGDRYEQYF. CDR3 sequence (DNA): TGCGCCAGCAGCCAAGCTCTAGGGGGAGATCGATACGAGCAGTACTTC.

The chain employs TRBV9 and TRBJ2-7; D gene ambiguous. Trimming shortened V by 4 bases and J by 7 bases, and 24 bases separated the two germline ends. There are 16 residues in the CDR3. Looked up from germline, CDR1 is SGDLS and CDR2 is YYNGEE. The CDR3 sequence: CASSPPPSSSRSEQYF. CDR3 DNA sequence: TGTGCCAGCAGCCCGCCCCCATCGAGTTCCCGGAGTGAGCAGTACTTC.

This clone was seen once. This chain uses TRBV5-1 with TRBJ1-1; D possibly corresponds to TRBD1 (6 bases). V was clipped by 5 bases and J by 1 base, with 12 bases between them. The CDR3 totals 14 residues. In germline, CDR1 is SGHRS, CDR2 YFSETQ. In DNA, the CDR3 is TGCGCCAGCAGGGTACAGGGTGGGAACACTGAAGCTTTCTTT. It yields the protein CASRVQGGNTEAFF.

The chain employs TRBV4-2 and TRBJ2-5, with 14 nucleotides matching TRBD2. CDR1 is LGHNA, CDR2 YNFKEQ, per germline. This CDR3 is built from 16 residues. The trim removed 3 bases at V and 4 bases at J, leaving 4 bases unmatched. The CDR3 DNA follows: TGTGCCAGCAGCCAGAGGACTAGCGGGGGGCCAGAGACCCAGTACTTC. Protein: CASSQRTSGGPETQYF.

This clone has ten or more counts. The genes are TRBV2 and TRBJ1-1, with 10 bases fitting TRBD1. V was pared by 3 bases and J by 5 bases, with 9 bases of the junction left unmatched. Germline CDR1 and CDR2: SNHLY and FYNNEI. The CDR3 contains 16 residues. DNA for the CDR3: TGTGCCAGCAGTGACGGGCTAGGGACAGGGGAGACTGAAGCTTTCTTT. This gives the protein CASSDGLGTGETEAFF.

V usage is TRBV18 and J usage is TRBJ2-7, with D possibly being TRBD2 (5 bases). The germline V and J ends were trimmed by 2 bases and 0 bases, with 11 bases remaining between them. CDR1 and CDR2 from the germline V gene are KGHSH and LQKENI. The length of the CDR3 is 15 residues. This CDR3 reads CASSPSRTSSYEQYF. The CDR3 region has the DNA TGTGCCAGCTCACCATCGCGGACTTCCTCCTACGAGCAGTACTTC.

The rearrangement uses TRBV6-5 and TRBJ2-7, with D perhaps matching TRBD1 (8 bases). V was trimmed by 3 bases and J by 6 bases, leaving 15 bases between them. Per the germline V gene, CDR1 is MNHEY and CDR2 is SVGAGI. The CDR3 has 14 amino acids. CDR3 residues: CASSYDNRGGEQYF. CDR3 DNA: TGTGCCAGCAGTTATGATAACAGGGGGGGCGAGCAGTACTTC.

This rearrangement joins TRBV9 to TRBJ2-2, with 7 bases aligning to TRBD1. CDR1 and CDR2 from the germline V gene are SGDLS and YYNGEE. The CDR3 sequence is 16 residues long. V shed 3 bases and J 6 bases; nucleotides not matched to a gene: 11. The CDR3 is CASSAQGSLGAGELFF. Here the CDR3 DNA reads TGTGCCAGCAGCGCACAGGGGTCCCTCGGGGCCGGGGAGCTGTTTTTT.

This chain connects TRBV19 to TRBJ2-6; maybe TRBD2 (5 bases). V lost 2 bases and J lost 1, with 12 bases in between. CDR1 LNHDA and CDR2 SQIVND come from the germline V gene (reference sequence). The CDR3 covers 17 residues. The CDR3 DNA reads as TGTGCCAGTAGTATATGGGGAGAGCAGTCTGGGGCCAACGTCCTGACTTTC. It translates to CASSIWGEQSGANVLTF.

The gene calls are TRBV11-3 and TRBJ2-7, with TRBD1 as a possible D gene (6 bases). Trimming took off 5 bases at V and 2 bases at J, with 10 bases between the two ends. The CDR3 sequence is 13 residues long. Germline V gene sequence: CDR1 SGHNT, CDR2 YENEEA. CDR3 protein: CASSPGVAYEQYF. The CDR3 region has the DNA TGTGCCAGCAGCCCAGGGGTAGCCTACGAGCAGTACTTC.